This T cell receptor beta chain is drawn from a study of blood T cell repertoires in COVID-19. Across the whole study: PBMCs, B-cell-depleted T cells, or T cells provided the cDNA or gDNA that made up the material.

Assay used: immunoSEQ multiplex PCR; TCRdb lists only in-frame clones, some missing. Seen here are roughly 300,000 clones, approximately 91% observed once, and the top ten hold about 2%. The CDR3 contains 18 residues. V was pared by 4 bases and J by 5 bases, with 18 bases of the junction left unmatched. Germline CDR1 and CDR2: SGHAT and FQNNGV. The cohort comprised adults aged about 18 to 100 years residing in approximately 25 US areas. The TCR was taken from a woman in her thirties or forties with acute COVID-19. Sequences were obtained from PBMCs or T cells enriched from blood (not recorded which). This sequence joins TRBV11-2 and TRBJ1-2, with 8 bases that match TRBD1. As DNA, the CDR3 is TGTGCCAGCAGCTCCCGAGCTTCGGGGACAGGTGTCCCTTATGGCTACACCTTC. This translates into CASSSRASGTGVPYGYTF.